Each of the 17 T cell receptor beta chains below was sequenced from the same sample in a study of control samples from healthy donors and cancer patients (dated by TCRdb to 2018 to 2021). The library came from the immunoSEQ multiplex PCR assay. The immuneACCESS repertoire file appears here via TCRdb, limited to in-frame rearrangements. These files lack a portion of the clones; in checked studies, under half of the deficit traces to unresolved V genes, and the cause of the others is not known. The sample includes tens of thousands of clones, with roughly 91% observed a single time. The top ten clonotypes cover 15% to 17% of the sample. The sample taken for sequencing was blood. These receptors were taken from a man aged 25 to 40 in good health.

The chain is built from TRBV4-2 and TRBJ2-1; no reliable D call. CDR1 is LGHNA, CDR2 YNFKEQ, per germline. Trimming stripped 1 base from V and 9 bases from J, with 10 bases between. The CDR3 extends over 13 amino acids. Here the CDR3 reads CASSQAQTGEQFF. The CDR3 DNA sequence: TGTGCCAGCAGCCAAGCACAGACTGGTGAGCAGTTCTTC.

V gene TRBV6-1 combines with J gene TRBJ2-7; TRBD2 matches at 12 bases. The CDR3 length is 17 residues. Germline V gene data show CDR1 as MNHNS and CDR2 as SASEGT. Trimming at V came to 4 bases and at J to 5 bases, leaving 12 bases not matched to a gene. CDR3 bases: TGTGCCAGCAGTGTAAAGATGACTAGCGGGGGTACCCACGAGCAGTACTTC. It encodes CASSVKMTSGGTHEQYF.

The chain couples TRBV2 to TRBJ2-1; D ambiguous. The CDR3 covers 10 residues. Looked up from germline, CDR1 is SNHLY and CDR2 is FYNNEI. With 6 bases removed from V and 9 bases from J, the gap between germline ends came to 6 bases. CDR3 protein: CASRWGEQFF. As DNA, the CDR3 is TGTGCCAGCAGGTGGGGTGAGCAGTTCTTC.

The chain recombines TRBV10-1 with TRBJ2-1; TRBD2 aligns across 8 bases. From germline, CDR1 is WNHNN and CDR2 SYGVQD (reference sequence). The CDR3 consists of 16 residues. V shed 4 bases, J shed 4 bases, and the junction held 9 bases outside the gene matches. Here the CDR3 DNA reads TGCGCCAGCAGTGTGACCGGGACTAGTGGTTACAATGAGCAGTTCTTC. The encoded protein is CASSVTGTSGYNEQFF.

The chain is built from TRBV29-1 and TRBJ2-1; 9 nucleotides match TRBD1. Looked up from germline, CDR1 is SQVTM and CDR2 is ANQGSEA. The CDR3 has 13 residues. The V gene end was trimmed by 4 bases and the J gene end by 7 bases; junction bases not matched to a gene: 5. This CDR3 is CSVGGQGWNEQFF. CDR3 coding DNA: TGCAGCGTTGGGGGACAGGGATGGAATGAGCAGTTCTTC.

The rearrangement uses TRBV7-8 and TRBJ1-1, with 7 positions matching TRBD1. The V segment lost 1 base and the J segment 0 bases; nucleotides outside the gene matches: 2. Germline V lookup: CDR1 SGHVS, CDR2 FQNEAQ. This CDR3 has 15 residues. CDR3 sequence (DNA): TGTGCCAGCAGCTTAGAGGGGGCTATGAACACTGAAGCTTTCTTT. This gives the protein CASSLEGAMNTEAFF.

The V and J genes are TRBV24-1 and TRBJ1-2; 8 bases agree with TRBD1. After removal of 2 bases from V and 8 bases from J, the junction contained 9 bases not matched to a gene. The length of the CDR3 is 15 residues. From germline, CDR1 is KGHDR and CDR2 SFDVKD. CDR3 DNA: TGTGCCACCAGTGATTCCTGGACAGGGCCTTCGGGCTACACCTTC. Protein product: CATSDSWTGPSGYTF.

The rearrangement links TRBV24-1 to TRBJ2-1, with 8 nucleotides matching TRBD2. CDR3 size: 14 residues. The V gene end was trimmed by 10 bases and the J gene end by 2 bases; junction bases not matched to a gene: 6. The germline CDR1 and CDR2 sequences are KGHDR and SFDVKD. The CDR3 nucleotides are TGTGCCACTGCCCGCGGGGGGCCCTACAATGAGCAGTTCTTC. Protein: CATARGGPYNEQFF.

CDR3 sequence: CASSPRLAGPYEQYF. CDR3 sequence (DNA): TGTGCCAGCAGTCCCCGACTAGCGGGACCATACGAGCAGTACTTC. The chain links TRBV27 to TRBJ2-7; 11 bases line up with TRBD2. V trimming: 5 bases; J trimming: 4 bases; junction bases outside the gene matches: 7. The germline gives CDR1 MNHEY, CDR2 SMNVEV (reference sequence). The CDR3 extends over 15 amino acids.

This sequence joins TRBV24-1 and TRBJ2-5; tentative D call: TRBD2 (6 bases). This CDR3 spans 13 amino acids. The V gene lost 3 bases and the J gene lost 4 bases, with 8 bases spanning the gap. Germline loops: CDR1 KGHDR, CDR2 SFDVKD. CDR3 loop: CATSDEEGETQYF. The CDR3 DNA follows: TGTGCCACCAGTGATGAGGAGGGAGAGACCCAGTACTTC.

CDR3 coding DNA: TGCGCCAGCAGCCAAGGGCAGGTCGAGAGGGGTGAAAAACTGTTTTTT. As protein: CASSQGQVERGEKLFF. The chain recombines TRBV4-1 with TRBJ1-4, with D perhaps TRBD1 (5 bases). V lost 1 base and J 7 bases, leaving 16 bases between the germline ends. The CDR3 extends over 16 amino acids. Looked up from germline, CDR1 is MGHRA and CDR2 is YSYEKL.

This chain joins TRBV6-5 and TRBJ2-7; no clear D. Deletions cut 4 bases from V and 0 bases from J, with 16 bases between. CDR1 is MNHEY and CDR2 is SVGAGI in the germline V gene. The CDR3 contains 16 residues. CDR3 coding DNA: TGTGCCAGCAGTTCCATCCGGGCAGGCAGCTCCTACGAGCAGTACTTC. Its protein product is CASSSIRAGSSYEQYF.

The CDR3 region has the DNA TGTGCCAGCAGCTTTTGGGGGCGACAGACGAACACCGGGGAGCTGTTTTTT. This sequence encodes CASSFWGRQTNTGELFF. The V call is TRBV11-2, the J call TRBJ2-2; a possible D gene is TRBD1 (6 bases). The ends were cut back, 3 bases at V and 0 bases at J, with 14 bases in the middle. The CDR3 runs to 17 residues. Germline loops: CDR1 SGHAT, CDR2 FQNNGV.

In this sample, this clone turned up once. The gene calls are TRBV2 and TRBJ2-2; TRBD2 agrees at 9 bases. This CDR3 has 15 amino acids. J lost 2 bases, V lost 6 bases, and 4 bases had no gene match. Per germline, CDR1 SNHLY and CDR2 FYNNEI. CDR3 protein: CASRRRGGNTGELFF. Here the CDR3 DNA reads TGTGCCAGCAGGCGGCGGGGGGGCAACACCGGGGAGCTGTTTTTT.

The rearrangement uses TRBV18 and TRBJ2-7; D not certain. This CDR3 comprises 16 residues. V was cut by 2 bases and J by 0 bases, with 14 bases left in between. The germline V gene encodes CDR1 KGHSH and CDR2 LQKENI. This CDR3 is CASSPTNSKSSYEQYF. The CDR3 nucleotides are TGTGCCAGCTCACCAACGAACAGTAAAAGCTCCTACGAGCAGTACTTC.

The rearrangement links TRBV18 to TRBJ1-1, with a tentative D call TRBD1 (5 bases). The CDR3 runs to 14 residues. V lost 6 bases and J lost 5, with 16 bases in between. Germline loops: CDR1 KGHSH, CDR2 LQKENI. Here the CDR3 reads CASSPGRERTEAFF. The CDR3 DNA reads TGTGCCAGCTCCCCGGGCAGGGAAAGAACTGAAGCTTTCTTT. The entire variable domain, with the rest obtained from reference TRBV18 and TRBJ1-1, is as follows: NAGVMQNPRHLVRRRGQEARLRCSPMKGHSHVYWYRQLPEEGLKFMVYLQKENIIDESGMPKERFSAEFPKEGPSILRIQQVVRGDSAAYFCASSPGRERTEAFFGQGTRLTVV.

The chain uses TRBV5-1 and TRBJ2-7; possibly TRBD1 for D (6 bases). The length of the CDR3 is 15 residues. CDR1 SGHRS and CDR2 YFSETQ come from the germline V gene. V gave up 2 bases and J gave up 3 bases, with 15 bases separating them. This chain's CDR3 is CASSFQTGRDYEQYF. The CDR3 DNA reads TGCGCCAGCAGCTTTCAGACAGGACGGGACTACGAGCAGTACTTC.